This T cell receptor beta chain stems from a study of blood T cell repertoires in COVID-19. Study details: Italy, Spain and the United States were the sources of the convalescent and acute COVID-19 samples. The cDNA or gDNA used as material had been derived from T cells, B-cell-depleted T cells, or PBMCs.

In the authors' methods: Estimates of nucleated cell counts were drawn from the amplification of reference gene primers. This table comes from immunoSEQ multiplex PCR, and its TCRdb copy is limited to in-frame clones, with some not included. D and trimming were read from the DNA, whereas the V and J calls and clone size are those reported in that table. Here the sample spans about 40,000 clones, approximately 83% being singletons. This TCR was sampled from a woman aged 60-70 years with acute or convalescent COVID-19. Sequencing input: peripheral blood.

CDR3 sequence: CASSPNYRDNSPLHF. Written as DNA, the CDR3 is TGTGCCAGCAGCCCGAATTACAGGGATAATTCACCCCTCCACTTT. The chain uses TRBV3-1 (or the pseudogene TRBV3-2) and TRBJ1-6, with D tentatively TRBD1 (6 bases). The germline V and J ends were trimmed by 4 bases and 5 bases, with 12 bases remaining between them. The CDR3 totals 15 residues. From germline, CDR1 is LGHDT and CDR2 YNNKEL (reference sequence).